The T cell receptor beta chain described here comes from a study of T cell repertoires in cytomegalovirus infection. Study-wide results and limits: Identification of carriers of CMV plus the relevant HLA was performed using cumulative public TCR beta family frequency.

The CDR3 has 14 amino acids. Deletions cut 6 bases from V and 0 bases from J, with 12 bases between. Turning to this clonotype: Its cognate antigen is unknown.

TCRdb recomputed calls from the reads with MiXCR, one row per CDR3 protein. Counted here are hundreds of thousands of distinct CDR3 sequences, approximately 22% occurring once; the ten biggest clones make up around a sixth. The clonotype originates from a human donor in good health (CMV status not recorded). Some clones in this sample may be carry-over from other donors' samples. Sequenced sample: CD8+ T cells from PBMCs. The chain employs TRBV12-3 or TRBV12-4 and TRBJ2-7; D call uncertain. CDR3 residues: CASRFVGSSYEQYF. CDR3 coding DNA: TGTGCCAGCAGATTCGTAGGAAGCTCCTACGAGCAGTACTTC.